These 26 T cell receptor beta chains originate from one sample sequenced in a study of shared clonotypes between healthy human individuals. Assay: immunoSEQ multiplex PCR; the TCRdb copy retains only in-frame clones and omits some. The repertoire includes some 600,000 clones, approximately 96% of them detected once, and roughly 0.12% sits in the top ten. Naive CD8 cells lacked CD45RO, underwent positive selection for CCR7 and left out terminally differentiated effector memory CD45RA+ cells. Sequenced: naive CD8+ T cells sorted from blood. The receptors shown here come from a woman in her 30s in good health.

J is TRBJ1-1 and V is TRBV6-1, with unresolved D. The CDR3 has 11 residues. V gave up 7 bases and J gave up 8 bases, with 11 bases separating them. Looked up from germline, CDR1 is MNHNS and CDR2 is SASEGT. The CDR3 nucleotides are TGTGCCAGCATAATGGGAAAGGAAGCTTTCTTT. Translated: CASIMGKEAFF.

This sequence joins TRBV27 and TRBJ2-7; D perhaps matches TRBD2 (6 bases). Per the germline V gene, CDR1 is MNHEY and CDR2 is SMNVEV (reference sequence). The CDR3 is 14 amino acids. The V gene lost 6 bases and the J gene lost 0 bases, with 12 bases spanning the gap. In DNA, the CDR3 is TGTGCCAGCAGCCCGTCTAGCGCCTCCTACGAGCAGTACTTC. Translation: CASSPSSASYEQYF.

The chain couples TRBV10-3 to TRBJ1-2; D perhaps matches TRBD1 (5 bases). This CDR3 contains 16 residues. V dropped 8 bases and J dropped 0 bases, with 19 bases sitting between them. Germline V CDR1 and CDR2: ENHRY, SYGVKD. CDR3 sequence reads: CAIQGQGPLANYGYTF. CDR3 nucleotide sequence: TGTGCCATCCAGGGCCAGGGCCCGCTGGCTAACTATGGCTACACCTTC.

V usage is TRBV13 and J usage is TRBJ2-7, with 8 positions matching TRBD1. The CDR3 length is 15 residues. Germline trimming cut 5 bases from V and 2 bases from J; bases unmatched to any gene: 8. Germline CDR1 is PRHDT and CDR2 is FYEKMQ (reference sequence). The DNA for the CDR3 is TGTGCCAGCAGCCTCGGACAGGGTGGAACCTACGAGCAGTACTTC. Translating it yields CASSLGQGGTYEQYF.

The CDR3 loop reads CAISESRGADTEAFF. DNA for the CDR3: TGTGCCATCAGTGAGTCACGGGGGGCGGACACTGAAGCTTTCTTT. The chain combines TRBV10-3 with TRBJ1-1; D is perhaps TRBD1 (6 bases). There are 15 residues in the CDR3. Germline CDR1 is ENHRY and CDR2 is SYGVKD. V was cut by 0 bases and J by 3 bases, with 11 bases left in between.

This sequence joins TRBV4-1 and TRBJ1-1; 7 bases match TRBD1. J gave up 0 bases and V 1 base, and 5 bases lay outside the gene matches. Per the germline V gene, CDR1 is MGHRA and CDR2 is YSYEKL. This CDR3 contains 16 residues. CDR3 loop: CASSQGPGGLNTEAFF. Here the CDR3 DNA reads TGCGCCAGCAGCCAAGGGCCAGGGGGGTTGAACACTGAAGCTTTCTTT.

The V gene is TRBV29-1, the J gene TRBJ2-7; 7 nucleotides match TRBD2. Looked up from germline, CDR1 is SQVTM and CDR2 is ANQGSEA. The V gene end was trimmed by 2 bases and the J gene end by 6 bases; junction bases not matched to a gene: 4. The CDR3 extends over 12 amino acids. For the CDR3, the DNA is TGCAGCGTTGAATTTGCTAGCGGCGAGCAGTACTTC. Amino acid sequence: CSVEFASGEQYF.

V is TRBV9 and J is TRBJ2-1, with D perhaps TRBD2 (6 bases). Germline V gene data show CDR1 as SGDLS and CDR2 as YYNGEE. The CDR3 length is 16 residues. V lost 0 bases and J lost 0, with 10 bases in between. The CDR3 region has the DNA TGTGCCAGCAGCGTAGCTTGGCGGGACTCCTACAATGAGCAGTTCTTC. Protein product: CASSVAWRDSYNEQFF.

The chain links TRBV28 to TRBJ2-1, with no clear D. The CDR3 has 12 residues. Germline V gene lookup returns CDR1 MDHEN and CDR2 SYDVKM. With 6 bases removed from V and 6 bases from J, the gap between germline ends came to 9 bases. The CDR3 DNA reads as TGTGCCAGCAGCTCTAGGGCCAATGAGCAGTTCTTC. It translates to CASSSRANEQFF.

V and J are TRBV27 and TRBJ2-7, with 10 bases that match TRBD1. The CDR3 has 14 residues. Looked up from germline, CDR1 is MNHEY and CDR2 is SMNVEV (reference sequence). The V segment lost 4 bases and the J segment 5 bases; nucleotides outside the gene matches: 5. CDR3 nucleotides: TGTGCCAGCAGTTGGGACAGGGGAGCGAACGAGCAGTACTTC. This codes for CASSWDRGANEQYF.

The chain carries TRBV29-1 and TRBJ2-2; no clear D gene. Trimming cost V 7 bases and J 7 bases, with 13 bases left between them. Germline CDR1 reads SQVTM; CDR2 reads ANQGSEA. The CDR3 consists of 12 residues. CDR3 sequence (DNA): TGCAGCGGGCAAGCGAGATACGGGGAGCTGTTTTTT. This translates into CSGQARYGELFF.

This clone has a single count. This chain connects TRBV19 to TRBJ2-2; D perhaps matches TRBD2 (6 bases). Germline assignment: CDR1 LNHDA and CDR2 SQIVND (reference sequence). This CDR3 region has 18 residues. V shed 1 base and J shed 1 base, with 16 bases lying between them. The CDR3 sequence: CASSIVFREVKNTGELFF. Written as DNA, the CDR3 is TGTGCCAGTAGTATAGTGTTCAGGGAGGTGAAGAACACCGGGGAGCTGTTTTTT.

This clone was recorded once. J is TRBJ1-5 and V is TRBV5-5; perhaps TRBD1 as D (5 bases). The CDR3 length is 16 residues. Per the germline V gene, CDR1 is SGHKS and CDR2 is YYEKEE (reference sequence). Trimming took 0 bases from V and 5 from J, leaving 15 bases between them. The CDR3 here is CASSLDVGRGDQPQHF. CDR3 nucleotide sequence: TGTGCCAGCAGCTTGGATGTCGGGCGAGGGGATCAGCCCCAGCATTTT.

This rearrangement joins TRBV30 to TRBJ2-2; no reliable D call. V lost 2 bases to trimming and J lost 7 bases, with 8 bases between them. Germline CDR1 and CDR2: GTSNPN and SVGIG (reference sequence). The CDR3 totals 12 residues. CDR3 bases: TGTGCCTGGAGTTCAGAGGTCGGGGAGCTGTTTTTT. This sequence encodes CAWSSEVGELFF.

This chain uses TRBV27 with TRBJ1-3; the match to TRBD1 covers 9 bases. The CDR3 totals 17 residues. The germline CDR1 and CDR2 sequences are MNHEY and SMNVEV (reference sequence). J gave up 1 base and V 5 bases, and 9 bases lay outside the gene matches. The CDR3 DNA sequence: TGTGCCAGCAGTCATAGGACAGGGGCTAGTTCTGGAAACACCATATATTTT. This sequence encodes CASSHRTGASSGNTIYF.

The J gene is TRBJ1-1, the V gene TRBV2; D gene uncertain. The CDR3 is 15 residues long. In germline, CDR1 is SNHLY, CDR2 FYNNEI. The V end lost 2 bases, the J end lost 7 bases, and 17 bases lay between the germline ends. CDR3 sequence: CASSERGEGTIEAFF. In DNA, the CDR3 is TGTGCCAGCAGTGAACGGGGAGAGGGAACAATTGAAGCTTTCTTT.

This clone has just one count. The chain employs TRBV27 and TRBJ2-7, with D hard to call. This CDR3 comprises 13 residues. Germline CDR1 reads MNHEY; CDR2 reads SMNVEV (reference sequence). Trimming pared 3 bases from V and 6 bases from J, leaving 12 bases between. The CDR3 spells CASSLSGFSEQYF. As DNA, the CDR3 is TGTGCCAGCAGTTTGTCAGGTTTCAGCGAGCAGTACTTC.

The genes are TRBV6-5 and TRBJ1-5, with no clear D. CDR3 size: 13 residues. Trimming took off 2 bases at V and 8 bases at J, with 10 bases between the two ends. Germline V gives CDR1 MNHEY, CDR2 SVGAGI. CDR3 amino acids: CASSYNPGEPQHF. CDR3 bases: TGTGCCAGCAGTTACAACCCTGGGGAGCCCCAGCATTTT.

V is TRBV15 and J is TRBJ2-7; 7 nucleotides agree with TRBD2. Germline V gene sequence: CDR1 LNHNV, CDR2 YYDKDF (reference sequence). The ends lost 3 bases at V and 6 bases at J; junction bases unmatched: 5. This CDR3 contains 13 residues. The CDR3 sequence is CATSSGRHFEQYF. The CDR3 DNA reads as TGTGCCACCAGCAGCGGGAGGCATTTCGAGCAGTACTTC.

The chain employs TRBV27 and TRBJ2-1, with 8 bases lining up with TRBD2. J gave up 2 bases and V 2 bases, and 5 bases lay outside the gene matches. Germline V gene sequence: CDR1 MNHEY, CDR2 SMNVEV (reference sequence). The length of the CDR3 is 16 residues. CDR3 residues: CASSLELAEAYNEQFF. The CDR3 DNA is TGTGCCAGCAGTTTAGAACTAGCGGAGGCCTACAATGAGCAGTTCTTC.

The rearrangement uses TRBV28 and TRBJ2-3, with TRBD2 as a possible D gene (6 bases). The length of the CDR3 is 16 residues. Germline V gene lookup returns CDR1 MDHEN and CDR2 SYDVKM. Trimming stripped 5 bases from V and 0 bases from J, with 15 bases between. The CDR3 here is CASSRPRDLSTDTQYF. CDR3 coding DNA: TGTGCCAGCAGTCGCCCCCGGGACTTAAGCACAGATACGCAGTATTTT.

The CDR3: CASSLGADEAFF. DNA of the CDR3: TGTGCCAGCAGCTTGGGGGCAGACGAAGCTTTCTTT. V usage is TRBV5-4 and J usage is TRBJ1-1; D gene uncertain. V lost 0 bases, J lost 8 bases, and 8 bases lay in between. The CDR3 loop spans 12 amino acids. Per the germline V gene, CDR1 is SGHNT and CDR2 is YYREEE (reference sequence). Full variable domain (rest looked up from reference TRBV5-4 and TRBJ1-1): ETGVTQSPTHLIKTRGQQVTLRCSSQSGHNTVSWYQQALGQGPQFIFQYYREEENGRGNFPPRFSGLQFPNYSSELNVNALELDDSALYLCASSLGADEAFFGQGTRLTVV.

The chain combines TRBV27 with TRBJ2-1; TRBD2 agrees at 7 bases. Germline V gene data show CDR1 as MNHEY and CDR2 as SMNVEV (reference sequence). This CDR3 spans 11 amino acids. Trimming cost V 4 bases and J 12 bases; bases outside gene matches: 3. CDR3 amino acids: CASSSTGGQFF. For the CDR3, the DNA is TGTGCCAGCAGTTCAACGGGAGGGCAGTTCTTC.

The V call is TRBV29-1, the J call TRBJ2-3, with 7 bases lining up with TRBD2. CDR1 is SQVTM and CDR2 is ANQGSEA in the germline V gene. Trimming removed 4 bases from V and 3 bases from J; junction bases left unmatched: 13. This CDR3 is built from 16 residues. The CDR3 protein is CSVVSSGRAPTDTQYF. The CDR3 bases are TGCAGCGTTGTTAGTTCGGGGAGGGCTCCGACAGATACGCAGTATTTT.

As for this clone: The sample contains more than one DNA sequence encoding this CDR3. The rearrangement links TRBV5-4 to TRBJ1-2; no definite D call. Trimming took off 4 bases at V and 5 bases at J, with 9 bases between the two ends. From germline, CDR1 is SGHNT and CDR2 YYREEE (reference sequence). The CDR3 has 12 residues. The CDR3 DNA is TGTGCCAGCAGCCCATCGGGTTATGGCTACACCTTC. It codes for CASSPSGYGYTF.

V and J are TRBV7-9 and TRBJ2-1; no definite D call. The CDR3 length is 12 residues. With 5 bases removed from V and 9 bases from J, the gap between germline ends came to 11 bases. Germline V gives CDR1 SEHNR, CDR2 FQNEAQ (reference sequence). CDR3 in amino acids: CASSTYQTEQFF. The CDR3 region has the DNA TGTGCCAGCAGCACGTATCAGACTGAGCAGTTCTTC.